This T cell receptor (beta chain) was identified in a study of identifying expanded T cells in peripheral blood. Overall study results and limits: About 1.3 clones differed between technical replicates, versus around 16 and 19 over time. Clone count variance between roughly 2-week samples rose with total template count.

Sequencing was performed with immunoSEQ multiplex PCR; in TCRdb, only in-frame clones are kept and a portion is missing. The sample lists about 130,000 clones, around nine tenths occurring once. Concerning this clone itself: Its matching antigen is unknown.

Healthy donors had no documented immune events, such as infections, while sampled. This CDR3 region has 14 residues. Looked up from germline, CDR1 is SGHNT and CDR2 is YYREEE (reference sequence). The trim removed 7 bases at V and 5 bases at J, leaving 5 bases unmatched. V usage is TRBV5-4 and J usage is TRBJ2-2; TRBD1 matches 10 bases. The receptor comes from a person aged 18 to 75 in good health. Sequenced sample: blood. DNA of the CDR3: TGTGCCAGCGGGAGACAGGGGGCGACCGGGGAGCTGTTTTTT. Amino acids: CASGRQGATGELFF.